This T cell receptor (beta chain) emerged from a study of T-cell reconstitution after alpha-beta-depleted transplantation in children. The germline V gene encodes CDR1 SQVTM and CDR2 ANQGSEA. The CDR3 extends over 12 amino acids. V shed 7 bases and J 5 bases; nucleotides not matched to a gene: 8. TCRbeta library preparation incorporated unique molecular identifiers. TCRdb redid the calling of the PCR reads with MiXCR, one entry per CDR3 protein. The sample has 600,000 to 700,000 distinct CDR3 sequences, about 15% seen once. This sequence originates from a human donor who donated a stem cell graft to a child with acute myeloid leukemia. Material: PBMCs from the stem cell graft donor, obtained from the stem cell graft. V usage is TRBV29-1 and J usage is TRBJ2-7; 7 bases are shared with TRBD1. The CDR3 sequence: CSGQGMGDEQYF. CDR3 nucleotides: TGCAGCGGACAGGGCATGGGGGACGAGCAGTACTTC.